Given below is one TCR beta chain in context. Its antigen is unidentified. The data were obtained in a study of a mutant IDH1 vaccine in newly diagnosed glioma. Time point specified: week 47, end of study. Every vaccination contained 300 ug of the mutant IDH1 20-mer peptide and was paired with topical imiquimod. This table comes from immunoSEQ multiplex PCR, and its TCRdb copy is limited to in-frame clones, with some not included. This sample has about 56,000 clones; approximately 75% occur once, and the top ten carry about 5%. Germline CDR1 and CDR2: WSHSY and SAAADI. This CDR3 spans 19 amino acids. V lost 0 bases and J lost 0, with 17 bases in between.

The J gene is TRBJ1-4, the V gene TRBV10-2; TRBD1 might be the D (6 bases). The TCR comes from a man aged 50 or older with glioma. This specimen was PBMCs, taken from a glioma patient whose treatment included an IDH1 peptide vaccine. This CDR3 reads CASSESPIDRPATNEKLFF. The DNA for the CDR3 is TGCGCCAGCAGTGAGTCGCCGATAGACAGGCCTGCAACTAATGAAAAACTGTTTTTT.